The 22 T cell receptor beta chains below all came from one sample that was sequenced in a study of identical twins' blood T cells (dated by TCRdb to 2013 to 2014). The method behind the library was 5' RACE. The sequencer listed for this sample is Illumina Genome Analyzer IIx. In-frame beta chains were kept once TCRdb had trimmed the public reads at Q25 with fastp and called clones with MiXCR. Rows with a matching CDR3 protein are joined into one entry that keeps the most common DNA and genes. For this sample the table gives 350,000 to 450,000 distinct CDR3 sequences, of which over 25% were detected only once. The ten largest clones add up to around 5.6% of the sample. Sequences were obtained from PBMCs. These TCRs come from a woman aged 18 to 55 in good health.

The CDR3 region is CASSSPTSSGNTIYF. The CDR3 DNA sequence: TGTGCCAGCAGCTCGCCCACGAGCTCTGGAAACACCATATATTTT. This rearrangement joins TRBV6-5 to TRBJ1-3; D call uncertain. Germline CDR1 and CDR2: MNHEY and SVGAGI. The CDR3 runs to 15 residues. Trimming pared 6 bases from V and 0 bases from J, leaving 12 bases between.

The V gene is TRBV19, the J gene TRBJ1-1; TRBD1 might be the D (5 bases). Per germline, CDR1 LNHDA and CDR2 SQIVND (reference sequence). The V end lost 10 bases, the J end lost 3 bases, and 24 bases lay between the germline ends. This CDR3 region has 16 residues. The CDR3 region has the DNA TGTGCCACTTACCGTCGCGGGGCACGCTGGGACACTGAAGCTTTCTTT. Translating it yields CATYRRGARWDTEAFF.

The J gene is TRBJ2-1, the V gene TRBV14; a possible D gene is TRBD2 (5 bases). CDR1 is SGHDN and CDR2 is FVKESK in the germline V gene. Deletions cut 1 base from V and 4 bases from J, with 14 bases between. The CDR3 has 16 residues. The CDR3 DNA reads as TGTGCCAGCAGCCAAGTCGGCGGACTCTTTTACAATGAGCAGTTCTTC. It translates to CASSQVGGLFYNEQFF.

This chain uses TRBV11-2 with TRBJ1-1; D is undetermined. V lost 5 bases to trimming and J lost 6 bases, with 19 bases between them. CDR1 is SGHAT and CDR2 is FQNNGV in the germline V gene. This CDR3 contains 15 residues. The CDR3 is CASSRRSVGMAEAFF. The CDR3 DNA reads TGTGCCAGCAGCCGACGCAGTGTGGGGATGGCTGAAGCTTTCTTT. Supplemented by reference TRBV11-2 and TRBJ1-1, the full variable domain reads EAGVAQSPRYKIIEKRQSVAFWCNPISGHATLYWYQQILGQGPKLLIQFQNNGVVDDSQLPKDRFSAERLKGVDSTLKIQPAKLEDSAVYLCASSRRSVGMAEAFFGQGTRLTVV.

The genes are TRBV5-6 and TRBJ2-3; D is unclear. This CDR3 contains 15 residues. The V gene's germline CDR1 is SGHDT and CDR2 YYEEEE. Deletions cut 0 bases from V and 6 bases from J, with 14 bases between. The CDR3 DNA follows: TGTGCCAGCAGCTTGGCCGGTCAGCGTCCGGATACGCAGTATTTT. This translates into CASSLAGQRPDTQYF.

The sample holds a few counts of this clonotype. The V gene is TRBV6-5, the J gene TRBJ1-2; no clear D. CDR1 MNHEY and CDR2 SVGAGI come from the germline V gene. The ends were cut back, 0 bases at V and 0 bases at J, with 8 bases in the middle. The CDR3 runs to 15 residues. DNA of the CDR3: TGTGCCAGCAGTTACTCTGGCGGATCTAACTATGGCTACACCTTC. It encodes CASSYSGGSNYGYTF.

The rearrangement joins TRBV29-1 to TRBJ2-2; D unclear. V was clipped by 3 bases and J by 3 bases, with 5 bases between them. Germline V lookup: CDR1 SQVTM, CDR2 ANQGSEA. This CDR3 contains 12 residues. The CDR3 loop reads CSVDDYTGELFF. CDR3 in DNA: TGCAGCGTTGATGATTACACCGGGGAGCTGTTTTTT.

CDR3 nucleotides: TGTGCCACGGAAGGGGCACTGGAAGATCAGCCCCAGCATTTT. The encoded protein is CATEGALEDQPQHF. This sequence joins TRBV3-2 and TRBJ1-5; the table's D gene call, TRBD1, was not cross checked with the DNA. TRBV3-2 is a pseudogene segment. The CDR3 extends over 14 amino acids.

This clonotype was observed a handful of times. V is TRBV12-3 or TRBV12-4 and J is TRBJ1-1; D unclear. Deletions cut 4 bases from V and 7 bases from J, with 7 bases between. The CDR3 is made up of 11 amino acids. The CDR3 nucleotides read TGTGCCAGCAGTTCCCTAGTTGAAGCTTTCTTT. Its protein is CASSSLVEAFF.

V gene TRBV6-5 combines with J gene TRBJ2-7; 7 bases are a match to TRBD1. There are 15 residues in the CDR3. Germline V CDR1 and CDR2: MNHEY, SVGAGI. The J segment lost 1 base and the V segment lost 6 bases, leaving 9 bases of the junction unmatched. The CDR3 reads CASSQPRQGSYEQYF. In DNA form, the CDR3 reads TGTGCCAGCAGCCAACCGCGACAGGGTTCCTACGAGCAGTACTTC.

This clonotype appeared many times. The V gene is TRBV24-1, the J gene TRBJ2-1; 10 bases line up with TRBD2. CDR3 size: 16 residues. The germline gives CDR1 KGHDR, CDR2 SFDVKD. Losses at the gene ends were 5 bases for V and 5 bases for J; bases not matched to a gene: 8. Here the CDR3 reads CATSGVSGGTNNEQFF. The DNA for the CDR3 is TGTGCCACCAGTGGGGTTAGCGGGGGGACTAACAATGAGCAGTTCTTC.

The CDR3 protein is CATSRDRGGSNQPQHF. CDR3 nucleotide sequence: TGTGCCACCAGCAGAGACAGGGGAGGAAGCAATCAGCCCCAGCATTTT. The chain carries TRBV15 and TRBJ1-5; a possible D gene is TRBD1 (6 bases). CDR1 and CDR2 (germline): LNHNV, YYDKDF (reference sequence). The V end lost 0 bases, the J end lost 1 base, and 10 bases lay between the germline ends. This CDR3 spans 16 amino acids.

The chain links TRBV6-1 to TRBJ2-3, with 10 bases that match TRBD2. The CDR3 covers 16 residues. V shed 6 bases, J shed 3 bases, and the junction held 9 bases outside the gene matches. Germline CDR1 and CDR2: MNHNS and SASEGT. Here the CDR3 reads CASRDTAGGATDTQYF. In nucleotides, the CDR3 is TGTGCCAGCAGGGATACAGCGGGAGGGGCAACAGATACGCAGTATTTT.

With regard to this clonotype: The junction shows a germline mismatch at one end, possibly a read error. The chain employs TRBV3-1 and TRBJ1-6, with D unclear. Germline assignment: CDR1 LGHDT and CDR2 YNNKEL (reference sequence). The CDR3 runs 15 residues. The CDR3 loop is CASGQGSSDNSPLHF. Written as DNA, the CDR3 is TGTGCCAGCGGCCAAGGGTCCAGCGATAATTCACCCCTCCACTTT.

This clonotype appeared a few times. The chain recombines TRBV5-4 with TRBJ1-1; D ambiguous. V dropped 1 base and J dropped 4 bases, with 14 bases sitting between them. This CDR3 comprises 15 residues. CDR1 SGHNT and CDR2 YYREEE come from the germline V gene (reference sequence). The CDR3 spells CASSLWGYLGTEAFF. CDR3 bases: TGTGCCAGCAGCTTGTGGGGATATTTGGGCACTGAAGCTTTCTTT.

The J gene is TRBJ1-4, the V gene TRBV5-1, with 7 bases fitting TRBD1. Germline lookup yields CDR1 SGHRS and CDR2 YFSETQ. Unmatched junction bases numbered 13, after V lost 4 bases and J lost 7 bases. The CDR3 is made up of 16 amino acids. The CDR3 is CASSITAGQPGEKLFF. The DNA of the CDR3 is TGCGCCAGCAGCATAACCGCGGGACAGCCGGGTGAAAAACTGTTTTTT.

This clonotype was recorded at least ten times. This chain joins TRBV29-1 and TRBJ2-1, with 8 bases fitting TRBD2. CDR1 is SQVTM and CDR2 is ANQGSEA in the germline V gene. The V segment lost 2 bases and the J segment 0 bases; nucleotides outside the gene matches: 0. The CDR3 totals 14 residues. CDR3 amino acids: CSVELAGSYNEQFF. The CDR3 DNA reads TGCAGCGTTGAACTAGCGGGCTCCTACAATGAGCAGTTCTTC.

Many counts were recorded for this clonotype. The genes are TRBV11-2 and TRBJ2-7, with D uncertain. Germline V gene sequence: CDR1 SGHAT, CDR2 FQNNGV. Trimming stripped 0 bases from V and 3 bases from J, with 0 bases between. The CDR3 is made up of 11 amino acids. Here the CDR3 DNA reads TGTGCCAGCAGCTTAGACTACGAGCAGTACTTC. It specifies CASSLDYEQYF.

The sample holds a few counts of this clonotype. CDR3 bases: TGTGCCAGCAGTGATAGTCCCTGGAGAACCGGGGAGCTGTTTTTT. Translating gives CASSDSPWRTGELFF. The rearrangement links TRBV7-2 to TRBJ2-2; D is undetermined. CDR3 length: 15 residues. In germline, CDR1 is SGHTA, CDR2 FQGNSA. V lost 6 bases and J lost 5, with 16 bases in between.

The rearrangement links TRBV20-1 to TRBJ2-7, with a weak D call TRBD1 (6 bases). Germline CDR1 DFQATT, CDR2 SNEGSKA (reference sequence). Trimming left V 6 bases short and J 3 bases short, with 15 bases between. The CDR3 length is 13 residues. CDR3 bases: TGCAGTGCCAACCCCTTGGACAGCTACGAGCAGTACTTC. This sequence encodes CSANPLDSYEQYF.

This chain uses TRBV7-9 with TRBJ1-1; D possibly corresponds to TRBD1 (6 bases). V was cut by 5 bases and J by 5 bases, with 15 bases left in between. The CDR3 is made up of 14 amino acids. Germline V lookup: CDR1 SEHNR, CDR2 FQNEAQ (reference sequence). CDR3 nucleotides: TGTGCCAGCAGCGTCAGGGGAAGAGATACTGAAGCTTTCTTT. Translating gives CASSVRGRDTEAFF.

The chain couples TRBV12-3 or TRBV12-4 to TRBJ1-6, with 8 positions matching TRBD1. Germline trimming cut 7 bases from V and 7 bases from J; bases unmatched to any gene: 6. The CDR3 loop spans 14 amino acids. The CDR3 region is CASKLDRANSPLHF. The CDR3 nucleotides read TGTGCCAGCAAGCTGGACAGGGCAAATTCACCCCTCCACTTT.